The clone carrying this T cell receptor (beta chain) was picked up many times. This specimen comes from a study of T-cell reconstitution after alpha-beta-depleted transplantation in children. The library targeted TCRbeta and was prepared with unique molecular identifiers. TCRdb analysed the PCR reads with MiXCR anew, one entry per CDR3 protein. Of a few hundred thousand distinct CDR3 sequences detected, around a tenth appear once; the ten largest clones hold around 24%. Germline V gene lookup returns CDR1 SQVTM and CDR2 ANQGSEA. The CDR3 has 13 amino acids. V lost 6 bases and J lost 8, with 16 bases in between.

The TCR sequence derives from a male patient aged 2 to 9 who had a stem cell transplant for chronic granulomatous disease, so the T cells may come from the graft donor. The source was peripheral blood, collected 180 days after TCRalphabeta/CD19-depleted stem cell transplant. The chain combines TRBV29-1 with TRBJ2-2; D possibly corresponds to TRBD1 (5 bases). The CDR3 nucleotides are TGCAGCGTAAAAAGGACGACAGCGGGGGAGCTGTTTTTT. Translated, it gives CSVKRTTAGELFF.